In its sample, the clone carrying this T cell receptor beta chain was seen a few times. These data are taken from a study of OX40 agonist ivuxolimab in advanced cancers. Overall study: The group had a mean age of roughly 65 years, ranged from roughly 23 to 79, and was around 82% male.

Germline loops: CDR1 MRHNA, CDR2 SNTAGT. Losses at the gene ends were 5 bases for V and 5 bases for J; bases not matched to a gene: 11. CDR3 length: 17 amino acids. Produced via immunoSEQ multiplex PCR; TCRdb's table is partial and in-frame only. Counted here are more than 75,000 clones, roughly nine tenths occurring once; the ten biggest clones make up 0.7% to 0.95%. J is TRBJ2-1 and V is TRBV6-4; TRBD2 matches at 11 bases. The receptor's source is an adult with an advanced solid tumor such as melanoma, head and neck, liver or kidney cancer. The material sequenced was CD4+ or CD8+ T cells sorted from blood, taken in a trial of the OX40 agonist ivuxolimab. CDR3 sequence (DNA): TGTGCCAGCAGTTACCAGTCCGGGACTAGCGGTAACAATGAGCAGTTCTTC. Translated, it gives CASSYQSGTSGNNEQFF.